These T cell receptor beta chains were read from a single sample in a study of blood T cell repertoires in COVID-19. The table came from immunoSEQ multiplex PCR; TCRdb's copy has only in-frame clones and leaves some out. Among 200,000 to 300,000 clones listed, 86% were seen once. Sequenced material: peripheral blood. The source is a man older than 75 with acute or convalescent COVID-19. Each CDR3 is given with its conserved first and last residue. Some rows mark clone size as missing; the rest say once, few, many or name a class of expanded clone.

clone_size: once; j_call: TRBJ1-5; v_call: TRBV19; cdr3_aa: CASSILTGFNQPQHF
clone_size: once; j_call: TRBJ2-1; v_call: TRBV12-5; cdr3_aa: CASGSGNEQFF
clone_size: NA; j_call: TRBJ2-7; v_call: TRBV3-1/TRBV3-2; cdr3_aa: CASTTSGSYEQYF
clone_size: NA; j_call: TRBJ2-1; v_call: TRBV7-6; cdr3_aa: CASSLLASSYNEQFF
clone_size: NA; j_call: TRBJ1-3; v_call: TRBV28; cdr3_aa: CASSPSGLRGNTIYF
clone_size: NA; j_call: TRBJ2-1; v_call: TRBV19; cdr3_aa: CASSDGGLAGHNEQFF
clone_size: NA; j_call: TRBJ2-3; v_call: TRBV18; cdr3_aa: CASSPLGSTDTQYF
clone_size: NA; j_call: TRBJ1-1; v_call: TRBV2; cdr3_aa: CASRETFLRTEAFF
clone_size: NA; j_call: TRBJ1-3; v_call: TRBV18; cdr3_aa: CASSLSAQGGSGNTIYF
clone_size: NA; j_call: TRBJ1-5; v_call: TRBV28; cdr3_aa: CASSLKGIQPSNQPQHF